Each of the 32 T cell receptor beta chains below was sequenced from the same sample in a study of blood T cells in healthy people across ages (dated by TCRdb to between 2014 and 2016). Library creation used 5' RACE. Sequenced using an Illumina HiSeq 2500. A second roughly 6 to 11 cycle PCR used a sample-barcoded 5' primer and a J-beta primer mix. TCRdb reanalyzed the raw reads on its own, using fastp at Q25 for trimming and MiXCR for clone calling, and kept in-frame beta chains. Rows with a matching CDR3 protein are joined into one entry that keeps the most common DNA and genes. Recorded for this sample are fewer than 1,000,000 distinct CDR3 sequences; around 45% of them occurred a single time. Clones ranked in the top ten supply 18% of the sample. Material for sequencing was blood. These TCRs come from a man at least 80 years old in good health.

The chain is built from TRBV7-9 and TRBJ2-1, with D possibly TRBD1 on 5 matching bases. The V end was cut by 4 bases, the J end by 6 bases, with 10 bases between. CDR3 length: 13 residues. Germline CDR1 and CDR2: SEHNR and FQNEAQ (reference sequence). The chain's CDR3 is CASSYIQGNEQFF. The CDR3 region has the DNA TGTGCCAGCAGCTACATCCAGGGCAATGAGCAGTTCTTC.

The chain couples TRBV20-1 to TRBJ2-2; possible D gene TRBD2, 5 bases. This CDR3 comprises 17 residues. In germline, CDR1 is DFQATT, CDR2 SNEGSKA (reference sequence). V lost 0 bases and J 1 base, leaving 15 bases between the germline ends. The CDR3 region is CSARDNSLAENTGELFF. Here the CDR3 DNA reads TGCAGTGCTAGAGATAACTCGCTAGCCGAGAACACCGGGGAGCTGTTTTTT.

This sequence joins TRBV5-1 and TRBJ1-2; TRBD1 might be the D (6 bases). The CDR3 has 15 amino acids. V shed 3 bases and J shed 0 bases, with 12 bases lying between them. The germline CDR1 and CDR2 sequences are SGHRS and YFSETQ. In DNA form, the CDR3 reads TGCGCCAGCAGCTGGGAGGGGGATTCTAACTATGGCTACACCTTC. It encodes CASSWEGDSNYGYTF.

CDR3 sequence reads: CASSFLGGHEQYF. The CDR3 coding sequence is TGTGCCAGCAGTTTTCTCGGGGGGCACGAGCAGTACTTC. J is TRBJ2-7 and V is TRBV12-3 or TRBV12-4, with D tentatively TRBD2 (7 bases). This CDR3 comprises 13 residues. The V and J ends lost 3 bases and 5 bases respectively, with 11 bases between them.

As DNA, the CDR3 is TGTGCCAGCAGCATAAATCCTGGGGGTTTCACTGAAGCTTTCTTT. This gives the protein CASSINPGGFTEAFF. The chain is built from TRBV28 and TRBJ1-1; D possibly corresponds to TRBD1 (5 bases). V was pared by 6 bases and J by 4 bases, with 18 bases between. The CDR3 has 15 amino acids. Germline CDR1 is MDHEN and CDR2 is SYDVKM.

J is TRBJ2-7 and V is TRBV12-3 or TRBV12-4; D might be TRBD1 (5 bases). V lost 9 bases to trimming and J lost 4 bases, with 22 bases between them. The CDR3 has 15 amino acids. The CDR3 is CASGARGMGFYEQYF. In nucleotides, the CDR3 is TGTGCCAGTGGCGCAAGGGGTATGGGCTTTTACGAGCAGTACTTC.

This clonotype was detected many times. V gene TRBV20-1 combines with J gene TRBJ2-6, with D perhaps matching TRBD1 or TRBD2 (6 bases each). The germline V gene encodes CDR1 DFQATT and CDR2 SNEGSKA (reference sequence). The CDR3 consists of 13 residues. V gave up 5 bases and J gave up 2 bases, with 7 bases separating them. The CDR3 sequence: CSAGGPGANVLTF. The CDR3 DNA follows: TGCAGTGCTGGGGGGCCTGGGGCCAACGTCCTGACTTTC.

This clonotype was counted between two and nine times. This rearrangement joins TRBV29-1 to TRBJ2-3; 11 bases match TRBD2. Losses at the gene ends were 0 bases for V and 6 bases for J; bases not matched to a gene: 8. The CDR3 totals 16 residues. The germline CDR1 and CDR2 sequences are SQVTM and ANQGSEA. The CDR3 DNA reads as TGCAGCGTTGAAGATCGGGCTAGCGGGAGGCCCGATACGCAGTATTTT. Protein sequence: CSVEDRASGRPDTQYF.

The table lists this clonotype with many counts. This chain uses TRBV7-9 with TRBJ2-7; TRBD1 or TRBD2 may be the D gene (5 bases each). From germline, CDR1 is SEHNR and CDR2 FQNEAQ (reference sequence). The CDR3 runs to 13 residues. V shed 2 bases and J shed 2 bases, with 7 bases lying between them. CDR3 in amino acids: CASSLLGAYEQYF. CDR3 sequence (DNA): TGTGCCAGCAGCTTATTGGGGGCCTACGAGCAGTACTTC.

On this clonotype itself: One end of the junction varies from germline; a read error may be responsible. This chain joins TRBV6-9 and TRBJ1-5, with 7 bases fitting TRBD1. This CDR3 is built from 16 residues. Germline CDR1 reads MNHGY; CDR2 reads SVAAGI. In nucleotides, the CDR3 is TGTGCCAGCAGTTTTCTCCCAGACAGGGAGGGTCAGCCCCGGCATTTT. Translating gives CASSFLPDREGQPRHF.

The CDR3 bases are TGTGCCAGCAGCCAAGTGGGACAAAAGCAGTACTTC. This codes for CASSQVGQKQYF. The chain recombines TRBV3-1 with TRBJ2-5; a possible D gene is TRBD1 (6 bases). Between the trimmed V and J ends, which lost 1 base and 11 bases, there was a span of 11 bases. This CDR3 region has 12 residues. Germline V CDR1 and CDR2: LGHDT, YNNKEL (reference sequence).

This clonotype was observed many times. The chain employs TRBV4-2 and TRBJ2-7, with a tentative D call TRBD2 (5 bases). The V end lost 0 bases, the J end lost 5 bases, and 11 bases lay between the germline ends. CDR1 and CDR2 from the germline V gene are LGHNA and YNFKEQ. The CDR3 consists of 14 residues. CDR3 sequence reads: CASSQDTRIHEQYF. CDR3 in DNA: TGTGCCAGCAGCCAAGATACTAGGATCCACGAGCAGTACTTC.

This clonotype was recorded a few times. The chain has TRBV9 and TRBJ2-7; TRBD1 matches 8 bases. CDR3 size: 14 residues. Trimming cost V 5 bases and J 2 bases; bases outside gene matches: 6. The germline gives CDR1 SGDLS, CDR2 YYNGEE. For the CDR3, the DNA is TGTGCCAGCAGAGCAGAGACAGGGGCCTACGAGCAGTACTTC. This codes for CASRAETGAYEQYF. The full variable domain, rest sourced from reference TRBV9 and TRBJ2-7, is DSGVTQTPKHLITATGQRVTLRCSPRSGDLSVYWYQQSLDQGLQFLIQYYNGEERAKGNILERFSAQQFPDLHSELNLSSLELGDSALYFCASRAETGAYEQYFGPGTRLTVT.

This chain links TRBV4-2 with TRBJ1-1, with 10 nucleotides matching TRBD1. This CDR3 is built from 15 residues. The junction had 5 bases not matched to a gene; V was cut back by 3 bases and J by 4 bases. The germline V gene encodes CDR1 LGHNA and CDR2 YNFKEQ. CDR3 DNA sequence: TGTGCCAGCAGCCAGAGCGGGACAGGGGCCACTGAAGCTTTCTTT. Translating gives CASSQSGTGATEAFF.

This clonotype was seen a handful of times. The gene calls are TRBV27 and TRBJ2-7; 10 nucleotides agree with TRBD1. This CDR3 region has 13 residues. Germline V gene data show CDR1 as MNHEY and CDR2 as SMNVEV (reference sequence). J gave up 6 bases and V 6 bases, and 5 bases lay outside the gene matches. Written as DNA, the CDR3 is TGTGCCAGCAGAGGGACAGGGGCGGGCGAGCAGTACTTC. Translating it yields CASRGTGAGEQYF.

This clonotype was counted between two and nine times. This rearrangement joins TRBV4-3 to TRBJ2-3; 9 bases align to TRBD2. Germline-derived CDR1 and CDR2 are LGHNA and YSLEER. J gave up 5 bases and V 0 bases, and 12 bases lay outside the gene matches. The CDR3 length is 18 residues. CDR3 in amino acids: CASSQEFQREEDGDTQYF. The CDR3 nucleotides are TGCGCCAGCAGCCAAGAGTTTCAGCGGGAGGAGGATGGAGATACGCAGTATTTT.

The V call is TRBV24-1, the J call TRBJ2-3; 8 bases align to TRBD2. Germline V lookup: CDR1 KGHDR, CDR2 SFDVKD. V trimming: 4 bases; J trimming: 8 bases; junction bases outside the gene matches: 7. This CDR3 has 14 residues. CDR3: CATSDPGGGGTQYF. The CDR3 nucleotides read TGTGCCACCAGTGACCCCGGGGGGGGAGGTACGCAGTATTTT.

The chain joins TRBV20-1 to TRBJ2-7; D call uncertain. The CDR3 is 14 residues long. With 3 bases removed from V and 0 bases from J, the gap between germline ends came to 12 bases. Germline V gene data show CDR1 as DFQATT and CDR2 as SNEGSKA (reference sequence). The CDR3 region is CSARYGRSSYEQYF. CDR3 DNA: TGCAGTGCTAGGTACGGCAGAAGCTCCTACGAGCAGTACTTC.

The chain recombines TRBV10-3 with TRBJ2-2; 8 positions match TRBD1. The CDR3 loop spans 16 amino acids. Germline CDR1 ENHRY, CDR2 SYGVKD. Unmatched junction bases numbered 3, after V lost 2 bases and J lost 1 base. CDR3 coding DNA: TGTGCCATCAGTGAGGATGGGACAGGGAACACCGGGGAGCTGTTTTTT. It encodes CAISEDGTGNTGELFF.

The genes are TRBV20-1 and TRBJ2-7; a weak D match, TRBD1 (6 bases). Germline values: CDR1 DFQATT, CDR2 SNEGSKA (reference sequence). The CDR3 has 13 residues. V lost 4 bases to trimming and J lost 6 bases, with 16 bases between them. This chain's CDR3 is CSATDRIQGEQYF. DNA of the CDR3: TGCAGTGCTACAGACAGGATACAGGGCGAGCAGTACTTC.

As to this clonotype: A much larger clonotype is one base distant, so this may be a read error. The CDR3 spells CASAGRGSRRDEQFF. In DNA, the CDR3 is TGTGCCAGTGCGGGACGGGGGTCCCGTCGGGATGAGCAGTTCTTC. J is TRBJ2-1 and V is TRBV11-2; TRBD2 is a possible D gene (6 bases). Trimming removed 9 bases at V and 8 bases at J, with 23 bases between. Germline V gene lookup returns CDR1 SGHAT and CDR2 FQNNGV. This CDR3 is 15 amino acids long.

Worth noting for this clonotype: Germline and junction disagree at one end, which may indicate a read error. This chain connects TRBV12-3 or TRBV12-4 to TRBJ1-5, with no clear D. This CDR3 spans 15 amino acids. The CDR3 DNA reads TGTACCAGCAGCCCAGCAGGTTATAGCAATCAGCCCCAGCATTTT. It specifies CTSSPAGYSNQPQHF.

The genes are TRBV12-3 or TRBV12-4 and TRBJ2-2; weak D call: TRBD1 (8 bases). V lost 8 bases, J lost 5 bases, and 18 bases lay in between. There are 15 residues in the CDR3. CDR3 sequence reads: CASGDNRGGTGELFF. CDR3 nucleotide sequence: TGTGCCAGCGGGGACAACAGGGGGGGGACCGGGGAGCTGTTTTTT.

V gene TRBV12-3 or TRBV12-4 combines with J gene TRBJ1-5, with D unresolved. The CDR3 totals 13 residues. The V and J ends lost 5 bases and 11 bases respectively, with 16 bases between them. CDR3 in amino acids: CASSLRGGLAQHF. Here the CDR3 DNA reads TGTGCCAGCAGTCTCCGGGGTGGTCTAGCCCAGCATTTT.

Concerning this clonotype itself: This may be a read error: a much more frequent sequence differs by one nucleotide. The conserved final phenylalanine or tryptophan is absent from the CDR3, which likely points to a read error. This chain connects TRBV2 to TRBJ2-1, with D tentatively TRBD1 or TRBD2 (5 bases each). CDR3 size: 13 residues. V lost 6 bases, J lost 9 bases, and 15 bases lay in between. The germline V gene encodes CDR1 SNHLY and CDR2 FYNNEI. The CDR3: CASRHIGGSEQFL. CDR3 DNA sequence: TGTGCCAGCAGGCACATTGGGGGTAGTGAGCAGTTCTTA.

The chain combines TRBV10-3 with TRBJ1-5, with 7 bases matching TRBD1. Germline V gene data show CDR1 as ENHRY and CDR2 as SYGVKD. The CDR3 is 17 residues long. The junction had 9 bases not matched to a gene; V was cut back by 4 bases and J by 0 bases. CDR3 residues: CAISANPGQDSNQPQHF. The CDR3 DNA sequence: TGTGCCATCAGTGCAAACCCTGGACAGGATAGCAATCAGCCCCAGCATTTT.

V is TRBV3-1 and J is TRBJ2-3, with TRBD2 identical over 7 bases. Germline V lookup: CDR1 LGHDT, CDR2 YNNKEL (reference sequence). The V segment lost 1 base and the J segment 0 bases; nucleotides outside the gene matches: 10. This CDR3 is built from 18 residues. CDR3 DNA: TGTGCCAGCAGCCAAGGTATGGGTAGCGGGTCTAGCACAGATACGCAGTATTTT. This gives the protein CASSQGMGSGSSTDTQYF.

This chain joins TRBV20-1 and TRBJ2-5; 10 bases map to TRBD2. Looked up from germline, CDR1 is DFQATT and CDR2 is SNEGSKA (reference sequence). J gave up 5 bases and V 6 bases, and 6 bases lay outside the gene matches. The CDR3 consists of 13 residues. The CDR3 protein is CSAKREGPETQYF. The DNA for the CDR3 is TGCAGTGCCAAGCGGGAGGGTCCGGAGACCCAGTACTTC.

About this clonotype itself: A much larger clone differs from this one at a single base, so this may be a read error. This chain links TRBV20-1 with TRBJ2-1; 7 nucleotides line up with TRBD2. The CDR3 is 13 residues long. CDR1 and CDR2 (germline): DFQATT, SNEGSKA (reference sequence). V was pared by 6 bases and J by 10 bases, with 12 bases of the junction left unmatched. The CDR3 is CSAHPGGTYEQFF. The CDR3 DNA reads TGCAGTGCCCACCCGGGGGGAACCTACGAGCAGTTCTTC.

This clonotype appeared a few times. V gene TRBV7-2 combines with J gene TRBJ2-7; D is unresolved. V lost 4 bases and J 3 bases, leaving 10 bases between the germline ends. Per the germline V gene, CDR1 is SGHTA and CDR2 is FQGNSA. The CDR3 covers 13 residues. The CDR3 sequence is CASSSDRSYEQYF. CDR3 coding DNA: TGTGCCAGCAGCTCGGACCGTAGCTACGAGCAGTACTTC.

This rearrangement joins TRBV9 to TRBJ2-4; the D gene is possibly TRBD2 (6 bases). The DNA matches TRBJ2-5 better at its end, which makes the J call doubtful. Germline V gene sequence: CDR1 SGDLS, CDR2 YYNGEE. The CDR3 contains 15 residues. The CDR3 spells CASSVGTKEGETQYF. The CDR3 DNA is TGTGCCAGCAGCGTAGGGACAAAGGAGGGTGAGACCCAGTACTTC.

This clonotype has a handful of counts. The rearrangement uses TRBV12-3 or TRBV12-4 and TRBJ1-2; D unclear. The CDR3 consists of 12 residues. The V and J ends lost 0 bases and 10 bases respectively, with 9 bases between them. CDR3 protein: CASSLALRDYTF. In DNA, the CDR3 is TGTGCCAGCAGTTTAGCGCTCCGTGACTACACCTTC.